This T cell receptor beta chain was observed in a study of CD8 T cells in Susac syndrome (dated 2019 in TCRdb). At the level of the whole study: The study used repertoire sequencing to test whether antigen drove CD8+ T cell activation and differentiation in Susac syndrome. The study compared CD8+ T cell repertoire clonality among about a dozen healthy donors, some 14 Susac syndrome patients and 15 multiple sclerosis patients. What the research found in general, with its limitations: The TCR sequencing and HLA analysis was acknowledged to have included a relatively small number of individuals.

RNA was extracted using the RNeasy kit, and roughly 0.5 to 1 microgram was reverse transcribed with random hexamers. TCR beta CDR3 regions were amplified with the immunoSEQ multiplex PCR assay covering 54 Vbeta and 13 Jbeta segments. Bias from PCR amplification was corrected by using a synthetic template baseline for primer optimization and for computational correction. In the paper's pipeline: Reads were assigned to V, D and J genes according to IMGT and analyzed in immunoSEQ Analyzer, with only productive sequences retained. Clonality was computed as one minus Shannon entropy normalized by log2 of the number of productive unique sequences. For each patient and control, public and private clones were evaluated among the 100 most prevalent clones. Clones were defined as Susac-specific when absent from the healthy and MS cohorts, from roughly 1,100 published viral clones and from other ImmuneACCESS disease sequences. TCRdb cleaned the public reads at Q25 with fastp, built clones with MiXCR and kept in-frame beta chains. Every entry covers one CDR3 protein and lists the most common genes and DNA from its rows. The V and J calls here are based on TCRdb, not the publication. In all, the sample holds tens of thousands of distinct CDR3 sequences, and around 94% of those were seen once. 0.26% of the sample lies in the top ten.

Peripheral blood CD8+ and CD4+ T cells from healthy donors, Susac syndrome patients and multiple sclerosis patients were profiled using high-throughput TCR beta sequencing. The healthy donors served as controls matched for age and sex. Bulk CD8+ and CD4+ T cells were purified by magnetic negative isolation, whereas CD8+ TEMRA cells were enriched by FACS. Blood was drawn into EDTA tubes, processed within 24 hours, and PBMCs were isolated by density gradient centrifugation. PBMCs intended for TCR sequencing were frozen in liquid nitrogen and were later thawed in a 37 degrees C water bath. A purity of at least 90% was achieved for sorted or isolated CD4+, CD8+ and CD8+ TEMRA cells. A note on this clonotype: The antigen it recognizes is unknown. Per-base qualities were not stored, and no clone one base away is much larger.

There are 15 amino acids in the CDR3, from cysteine to phenylalanine inclusive. The sequence is cut down to CDR3 DNA, 45 bases in frame from base 1. The germline V gene encodes CDR1 DFQATT and CDR2 SNEGSKA (reference sequence). The junction shows trimming of 5 bases on V and 3 bases on J, and the gene matches do not reach 7 bases of it. This chain is built from TRBV20-1 and TRBJ2-1; TRBD1 lines up with 10 middle nucleotides. The sample consisted of CD8+ T cells from PBMCs. This TCR was recovered from a human donor in good health. The base sequence is TGCAGTGCTCCAGGGCGGGACAGGGGCTACAATGAGCAGTTCTTC. Translated, this is CSAPGRDRGYNEQFF.